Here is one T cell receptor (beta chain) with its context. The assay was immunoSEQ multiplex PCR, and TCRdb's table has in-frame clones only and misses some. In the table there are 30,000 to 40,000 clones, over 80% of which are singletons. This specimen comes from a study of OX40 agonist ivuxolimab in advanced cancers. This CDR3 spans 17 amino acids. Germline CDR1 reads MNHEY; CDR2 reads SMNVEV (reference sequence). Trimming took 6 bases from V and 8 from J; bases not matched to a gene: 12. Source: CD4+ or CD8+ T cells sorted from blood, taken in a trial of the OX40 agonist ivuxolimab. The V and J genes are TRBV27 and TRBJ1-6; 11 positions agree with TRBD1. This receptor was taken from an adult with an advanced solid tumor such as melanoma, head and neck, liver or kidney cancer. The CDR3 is CASRNTPGGQGDSPLHF. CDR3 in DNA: TGTGCCAGCAGAAATACTCCAGGGGGACAGGGGGATTCACCCCTCCACTTT.